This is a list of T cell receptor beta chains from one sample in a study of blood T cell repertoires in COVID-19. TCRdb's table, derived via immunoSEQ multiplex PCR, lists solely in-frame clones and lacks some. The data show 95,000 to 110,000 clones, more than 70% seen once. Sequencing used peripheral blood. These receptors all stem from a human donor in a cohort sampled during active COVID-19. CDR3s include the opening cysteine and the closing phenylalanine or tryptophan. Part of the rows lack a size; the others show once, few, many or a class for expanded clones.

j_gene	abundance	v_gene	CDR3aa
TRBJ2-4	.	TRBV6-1	CASSESTLKNIQYF
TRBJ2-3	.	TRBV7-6	CASSLVRQGTDTQYF
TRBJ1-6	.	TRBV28	CASSDRDRGNSPLHF
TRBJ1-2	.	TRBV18	CASSPSSGTGGTNYGYTF
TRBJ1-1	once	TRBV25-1	CASSGGQGAVGEAFF
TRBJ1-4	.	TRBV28	CASSPHAGSGEKLFF
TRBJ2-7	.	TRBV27	CASSQGRGRYEQYF
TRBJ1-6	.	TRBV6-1	CASSEGSSYNSPLHF
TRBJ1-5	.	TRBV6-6	CASSSFDGVSNQPQHF
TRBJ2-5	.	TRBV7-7	CASSLATRGQETQYF
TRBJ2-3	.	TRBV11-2	CASSLVGTGTDTQYF
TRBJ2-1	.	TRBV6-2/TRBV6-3	CASSQTGTRAPSNEQFF
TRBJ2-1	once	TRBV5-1	CASSRGLAGPEQFF
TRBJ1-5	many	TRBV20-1	CSASGRALNQPQHF
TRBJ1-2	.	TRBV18	CASSPPTGNNYGYTF
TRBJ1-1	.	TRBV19	CASIPRGRGNTEAFF
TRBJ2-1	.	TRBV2	CASSLTTLGYNEQFF
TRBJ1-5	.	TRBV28	CASSITENSNQPQHF
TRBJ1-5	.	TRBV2	CATTGGAGQPQHF
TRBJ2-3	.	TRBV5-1	CASGTSGSTGTDTQYF
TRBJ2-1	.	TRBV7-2	CASSLRTGTSGSHEQFF
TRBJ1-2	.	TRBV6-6	CASNRQTNYGYTF
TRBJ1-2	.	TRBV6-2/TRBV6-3	CASSGTGVLGYTF
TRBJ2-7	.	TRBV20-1	CSAYNSYEQYF
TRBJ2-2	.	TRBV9	CASSVAVLNTGELFF
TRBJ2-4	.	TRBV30	CAWSVQSGDIQYF
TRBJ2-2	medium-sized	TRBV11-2	CASSLGTSGFLIGELFF
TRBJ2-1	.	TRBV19	CASSYFLGNLGHNEQFF
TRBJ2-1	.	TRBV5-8	CASSWALAGDNEQFF
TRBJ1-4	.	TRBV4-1	CASSQGRGGWGNEKLFF
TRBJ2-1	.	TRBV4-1	CASSPQGGGTSAGEQFF
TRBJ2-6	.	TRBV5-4	CASSSGGNSGANVLTF
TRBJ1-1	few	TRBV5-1	CASSPDRINTEAFF
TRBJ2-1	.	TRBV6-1	CASSEPRTGGNEQFF
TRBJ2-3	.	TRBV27	CASSSLTTSIVTDTQYF
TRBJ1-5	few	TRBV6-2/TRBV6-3	CASSQANQPQHF
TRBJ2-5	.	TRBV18	CASSPTTGGWETQYF
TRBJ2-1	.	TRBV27	CASSFGGSGEQFF
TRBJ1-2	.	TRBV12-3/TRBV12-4	CASRQGTDGYTF
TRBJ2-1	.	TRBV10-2	CASRHGTSGRQYNEQFF
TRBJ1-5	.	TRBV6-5	CASSYGSSNQPQHF
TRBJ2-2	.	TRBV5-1	CASSWTTSGASNTGELFF
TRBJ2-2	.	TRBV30	CAWSVGGSNTGELFF